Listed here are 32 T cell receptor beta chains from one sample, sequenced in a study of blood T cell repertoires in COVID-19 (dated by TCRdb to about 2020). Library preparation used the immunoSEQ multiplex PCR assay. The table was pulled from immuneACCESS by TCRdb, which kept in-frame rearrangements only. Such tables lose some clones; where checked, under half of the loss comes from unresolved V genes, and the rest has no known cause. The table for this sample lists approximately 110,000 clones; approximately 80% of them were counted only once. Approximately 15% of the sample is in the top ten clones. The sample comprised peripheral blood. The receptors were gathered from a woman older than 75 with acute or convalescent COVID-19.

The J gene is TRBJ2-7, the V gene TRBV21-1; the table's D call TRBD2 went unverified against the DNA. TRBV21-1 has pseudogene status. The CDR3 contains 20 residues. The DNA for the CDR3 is TGTGCCAGCAGCAGGCTTTCTCCCGGGACTAGCGGGAGAAAGTCCTACGAGCAGTACGTC. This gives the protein CASSRLSPGTSGRKSYEQYV.

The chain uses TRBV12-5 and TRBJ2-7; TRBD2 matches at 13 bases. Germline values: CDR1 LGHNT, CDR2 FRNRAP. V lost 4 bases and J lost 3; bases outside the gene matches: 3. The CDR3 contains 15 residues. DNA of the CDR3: TGTGCTAGTGGTTCCGGACTAGCGGGGGACTACGAGCAGTACTTC. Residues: CASGSGLAGDYEQYF. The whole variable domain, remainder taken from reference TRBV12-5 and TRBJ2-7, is DARVTQTPRHKVTEMGQEVTMRCQPILGHNTVFWYRQTMMQGLELLAYFRNRAPLDDSGMPKDRFSAEMPDATLATLKIQPSEPRDSAVYFCASGSGLAGDYEQYFGPGTRLTVT.

DNA for the CDR3: TGTGCCAGCAGTGGGACTGGGACGGAAGCAGGGCGGACTGAAGCTTTCTTT. Translating gives CASSGTGTEAGRTEAFF. The chain combines TRBV28 with TRBJ1-1; maybe TRBD1 (5 bases). CDR3 length equals 17 residues. The V end was cut by 5 bases, the J end by 5 bases, with 24 bases between. CDR1 is MDHEN and CDR2 is SYDVKM in the germline V gene.

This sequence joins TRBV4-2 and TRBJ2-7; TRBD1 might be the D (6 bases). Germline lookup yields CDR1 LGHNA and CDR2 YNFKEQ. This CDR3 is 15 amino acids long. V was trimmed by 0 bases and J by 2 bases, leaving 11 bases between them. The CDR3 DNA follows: TGTGCCAGCAGCCAAGAGGGTACAGGGACCTACGAGCAGTACTTC. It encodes CASSQEGTGTYEQYF.

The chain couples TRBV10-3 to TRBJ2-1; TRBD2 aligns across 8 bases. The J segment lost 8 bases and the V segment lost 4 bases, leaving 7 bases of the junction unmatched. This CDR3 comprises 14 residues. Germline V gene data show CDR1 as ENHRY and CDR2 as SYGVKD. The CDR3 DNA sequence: TGTGCCATCAGTGCCAGCGGGGGTTCCTATGAGCAGTTCTTC. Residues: CAISASGGSYEQFF.

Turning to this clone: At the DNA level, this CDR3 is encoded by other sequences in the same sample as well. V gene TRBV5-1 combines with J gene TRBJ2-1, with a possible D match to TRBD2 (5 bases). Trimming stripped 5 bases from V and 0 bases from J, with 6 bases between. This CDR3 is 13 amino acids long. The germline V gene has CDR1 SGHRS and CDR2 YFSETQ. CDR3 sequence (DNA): TGCGCCAGCAGTGGGAGCTCCTACAATGAGCAGTTCTTC. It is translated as CASSGSSYNEQFF.

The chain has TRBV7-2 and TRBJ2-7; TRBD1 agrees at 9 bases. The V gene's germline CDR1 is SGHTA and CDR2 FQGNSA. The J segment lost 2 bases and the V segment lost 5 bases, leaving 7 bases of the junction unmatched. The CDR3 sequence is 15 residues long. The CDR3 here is CASSLTGTGTYEQYF. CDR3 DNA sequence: TGTGCCAGCAGCCTGACCGGGACAGGGACCTACGAGCAGTACTTC.

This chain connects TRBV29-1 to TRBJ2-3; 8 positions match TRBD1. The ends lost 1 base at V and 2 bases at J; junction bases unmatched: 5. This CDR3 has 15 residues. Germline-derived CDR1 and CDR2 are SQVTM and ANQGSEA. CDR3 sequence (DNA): TGCAGCGTTGAAGGGACAGGGCGGACCACAGATACGCAGTATTTT. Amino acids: CSVEGTGRTTDTQYF.

The CDR3 nucleotides read TGTGCCAGCAGCTTGAGACAGATTAATTCACCCCTCCACTTT. Protein product: CASSLRQINSPLHF. The rearrangement links TRBV7-8 to TRBJ1-6; D may be TRBD1 (5 bases). Trimming cost V 3 bases and J 6 bases, with 9 bases left between them. Per germline, CDR1 SGHVS and CDR2 FQNEAQ. The length of the CDR3 is 14 residues.

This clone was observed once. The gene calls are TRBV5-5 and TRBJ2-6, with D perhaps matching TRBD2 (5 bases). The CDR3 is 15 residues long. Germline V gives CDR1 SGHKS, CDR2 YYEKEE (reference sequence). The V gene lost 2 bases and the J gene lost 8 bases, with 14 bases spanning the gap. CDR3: CASSLLEASTNVLTF. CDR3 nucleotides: TGTGCCAGCAGCTTACTGGAGGCGTCGACCAACGTCCTGACTTTC.

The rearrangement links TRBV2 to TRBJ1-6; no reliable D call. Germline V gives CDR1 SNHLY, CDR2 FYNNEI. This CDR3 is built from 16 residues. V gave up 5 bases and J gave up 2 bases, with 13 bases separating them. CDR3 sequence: CASSPAVRTYNSPLHF. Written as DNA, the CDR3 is TGTGCCAGCAGTCCGGCGGTTCGCACCTATAATTCACCCCTCCACTTT.

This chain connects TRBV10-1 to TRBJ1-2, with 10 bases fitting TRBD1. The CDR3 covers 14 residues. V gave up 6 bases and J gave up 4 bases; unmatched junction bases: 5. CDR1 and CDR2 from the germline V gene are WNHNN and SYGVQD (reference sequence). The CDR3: CASSPGTGAYGYTF. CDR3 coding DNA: TGCGCCAGCAGCCCCGGGACAGGGGCCTATGGCTACACCTTC.

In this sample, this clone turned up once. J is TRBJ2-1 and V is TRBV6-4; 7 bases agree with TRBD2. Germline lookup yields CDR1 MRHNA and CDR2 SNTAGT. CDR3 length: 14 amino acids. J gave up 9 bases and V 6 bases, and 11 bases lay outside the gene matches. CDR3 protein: CASRLGAGRGEQFF. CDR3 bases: TGTGCCAGCAGACTAGGGGCAGGGAGGGGTGAGCAGTTCTTC.

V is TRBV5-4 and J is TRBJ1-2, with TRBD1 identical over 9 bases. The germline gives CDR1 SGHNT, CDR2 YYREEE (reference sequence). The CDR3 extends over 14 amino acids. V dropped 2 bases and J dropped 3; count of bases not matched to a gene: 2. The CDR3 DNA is TGTGCCAGCAGCTTCGGGGACAGGGACTATGGCTACACCTTC. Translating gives CASSFGDRDYGYTF.

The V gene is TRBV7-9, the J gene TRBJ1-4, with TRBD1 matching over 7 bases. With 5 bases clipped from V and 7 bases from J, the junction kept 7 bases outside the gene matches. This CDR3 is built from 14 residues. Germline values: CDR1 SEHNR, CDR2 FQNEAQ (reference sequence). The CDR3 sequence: CASSTRRDSEKLFF. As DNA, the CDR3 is TGTGCCAGCAGCACGAGACGGGACAGTGAAAAACTGTTTTTT.

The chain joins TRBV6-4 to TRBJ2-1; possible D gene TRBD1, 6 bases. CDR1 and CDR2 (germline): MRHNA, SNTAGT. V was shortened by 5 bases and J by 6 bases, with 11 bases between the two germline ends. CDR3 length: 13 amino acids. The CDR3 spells CASSTTQGNEQFF. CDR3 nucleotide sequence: TGTGCCAGCAGTACAACACAGGGCAATGAGCAGTTCTTC.

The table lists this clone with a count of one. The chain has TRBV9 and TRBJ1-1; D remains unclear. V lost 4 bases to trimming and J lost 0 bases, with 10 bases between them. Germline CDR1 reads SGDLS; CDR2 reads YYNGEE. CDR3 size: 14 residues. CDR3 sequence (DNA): TGTGCCAGCAGCTCACACACGATGAACACTGAAGCTTTCTTT. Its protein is CASSSHTMNTEAFF.

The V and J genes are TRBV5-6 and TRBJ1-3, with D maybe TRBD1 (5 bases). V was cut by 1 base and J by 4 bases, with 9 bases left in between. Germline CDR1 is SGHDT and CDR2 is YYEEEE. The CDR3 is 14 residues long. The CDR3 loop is CASSLSGIGNTIYF. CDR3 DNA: TGTGCCAGCAGCTTGTCAGGGATAGGAAACACCATATATTTT.

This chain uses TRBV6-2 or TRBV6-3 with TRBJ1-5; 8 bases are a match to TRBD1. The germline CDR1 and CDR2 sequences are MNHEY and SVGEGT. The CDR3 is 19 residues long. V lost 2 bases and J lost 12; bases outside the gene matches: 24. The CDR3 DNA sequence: TGTGCCAGCAGTTACCGAGGAACCGGGGGACAGGTCACCCGCGGAGGCCAGCATTTT. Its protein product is CASSYRGTGGQVTRGGQHF.

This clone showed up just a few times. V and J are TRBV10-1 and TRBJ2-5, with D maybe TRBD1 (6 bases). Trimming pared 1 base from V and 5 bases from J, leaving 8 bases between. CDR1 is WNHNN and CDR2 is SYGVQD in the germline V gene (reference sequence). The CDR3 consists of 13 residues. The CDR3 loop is CASSEYREETQYF. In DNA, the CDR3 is TGCGCCAGCAGTGAGTACAGGGAGGAGACCCAGTACTTC.

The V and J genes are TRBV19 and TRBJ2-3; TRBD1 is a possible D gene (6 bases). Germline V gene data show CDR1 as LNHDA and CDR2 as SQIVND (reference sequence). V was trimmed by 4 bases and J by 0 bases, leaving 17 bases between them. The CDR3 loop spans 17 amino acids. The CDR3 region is CASSTGTGTPSTDTQYF. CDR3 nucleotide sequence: TGTGCCAGTAGTACCGGAACAGGGACCCCTAGCACAGATACGCAGTATTTT. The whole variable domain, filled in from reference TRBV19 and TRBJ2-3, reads DGGITQSPKYLFRKEGQNVTLSCEQNLNHDAMYWYRQDPGQGLRLIYYSQIVNDFQKGDIAEGYSVSREKKESFPLTVTSAQKNPTAFYLCASSTGTGTPSTDTQYFGPGTRLTVL.

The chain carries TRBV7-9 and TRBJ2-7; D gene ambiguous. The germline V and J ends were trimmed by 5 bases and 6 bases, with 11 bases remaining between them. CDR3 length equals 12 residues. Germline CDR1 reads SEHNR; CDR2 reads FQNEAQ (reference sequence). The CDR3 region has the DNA TGTGCCAGCAGCCTTAATAACGGCGAGCAGTACGTC. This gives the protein CASSLNNGEQYV.

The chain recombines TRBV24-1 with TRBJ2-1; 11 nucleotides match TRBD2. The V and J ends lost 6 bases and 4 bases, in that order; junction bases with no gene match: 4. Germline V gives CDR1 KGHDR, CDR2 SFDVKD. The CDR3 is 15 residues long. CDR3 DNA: TGTGCCACCAGTCGGGGGACTAGCGGTTACAATGAGCAGTTCTTC. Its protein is CATSRGTSGYNEQFF.

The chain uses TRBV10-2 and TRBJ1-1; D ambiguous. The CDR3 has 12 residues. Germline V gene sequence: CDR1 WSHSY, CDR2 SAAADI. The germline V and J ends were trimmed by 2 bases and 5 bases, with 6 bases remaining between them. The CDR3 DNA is TGCGCCAGCAGTGAGGGGAGGACTGAAGCTTTCTTT. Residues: CASSEGRTEAFF.

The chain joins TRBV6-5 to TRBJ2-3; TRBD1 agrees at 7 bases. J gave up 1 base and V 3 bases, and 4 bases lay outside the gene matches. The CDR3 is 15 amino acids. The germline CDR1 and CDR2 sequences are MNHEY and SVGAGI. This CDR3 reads CASSYSGTGTDTQYF. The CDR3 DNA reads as TGTGCCAGCAGTTATTCCGGGACAGGCACAGATACGCAGTATTTT.

The CDR3 bases are TGTGCCAGCAGTTACCCTCCCGGGAGCTCCTACAATGAGCAGTTCTTC. This encodes CASSYPPGSSYNEQFF. The V gene is TRBV6-2 or TRBV6-3, the J gene TRBJ2-1; possible D gene TRBD2, 6 bases. CDR3 size: 16 residues. Germline-derived CDR1 and CDR2 are MNHEY and SVGEGT. V lost 2 bases and J lost 0, with 11 bases in between.

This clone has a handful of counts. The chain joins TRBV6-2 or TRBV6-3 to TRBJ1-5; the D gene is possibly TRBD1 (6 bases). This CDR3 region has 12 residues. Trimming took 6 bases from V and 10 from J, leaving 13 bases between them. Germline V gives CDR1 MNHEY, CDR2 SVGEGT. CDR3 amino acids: CASSSGVGPQHF. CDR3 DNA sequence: TGTGCCAGCAGCTCAGGGGTTGGCCCCCAGCATTTT.

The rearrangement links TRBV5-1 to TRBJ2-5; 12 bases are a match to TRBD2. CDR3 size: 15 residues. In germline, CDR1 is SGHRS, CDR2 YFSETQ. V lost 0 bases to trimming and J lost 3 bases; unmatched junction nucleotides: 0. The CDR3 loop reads CASSLGLAGEETQYF. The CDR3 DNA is TGCGCCAGCAGCTTGGGACTAGCGGGAGAAGAGACCCAGTACTTC.

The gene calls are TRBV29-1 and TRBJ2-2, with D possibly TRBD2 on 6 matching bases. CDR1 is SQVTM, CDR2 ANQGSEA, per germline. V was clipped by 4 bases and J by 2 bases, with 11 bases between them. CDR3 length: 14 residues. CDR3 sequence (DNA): TGCAGCGTTGGGGGACTTCACAACACCGGGGAGCTGTTTTTT. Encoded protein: CSVGGLHNTGELFF.

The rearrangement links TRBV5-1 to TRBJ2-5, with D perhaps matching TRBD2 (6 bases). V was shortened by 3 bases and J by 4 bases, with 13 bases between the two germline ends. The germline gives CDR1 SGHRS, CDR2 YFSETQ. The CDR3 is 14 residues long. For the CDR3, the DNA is TGCGCCAGCAGCTCAAGGCTGCGGGGAGAGACCCAGTACTTC. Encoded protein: CASSSRLRGETQYF.

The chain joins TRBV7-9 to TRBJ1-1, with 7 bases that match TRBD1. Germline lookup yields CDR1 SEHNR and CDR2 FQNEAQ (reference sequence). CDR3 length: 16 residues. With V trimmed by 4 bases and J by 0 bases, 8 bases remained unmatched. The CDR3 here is CASSSRGGTVNTEAFF. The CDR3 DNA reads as TGTGCCAGCAGCTCCCGGGGGGGGACAGTGAACACTGAAGCTTTCTTT.

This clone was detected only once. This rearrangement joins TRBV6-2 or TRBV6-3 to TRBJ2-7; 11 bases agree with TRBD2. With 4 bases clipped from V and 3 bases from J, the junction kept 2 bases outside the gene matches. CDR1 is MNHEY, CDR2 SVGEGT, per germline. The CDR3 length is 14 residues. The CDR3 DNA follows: TGTGCCAGCAGTTGGGGGACTAGCGGCTACGAGCAGTACGTC. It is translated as CASSWGTSGYEQYV.